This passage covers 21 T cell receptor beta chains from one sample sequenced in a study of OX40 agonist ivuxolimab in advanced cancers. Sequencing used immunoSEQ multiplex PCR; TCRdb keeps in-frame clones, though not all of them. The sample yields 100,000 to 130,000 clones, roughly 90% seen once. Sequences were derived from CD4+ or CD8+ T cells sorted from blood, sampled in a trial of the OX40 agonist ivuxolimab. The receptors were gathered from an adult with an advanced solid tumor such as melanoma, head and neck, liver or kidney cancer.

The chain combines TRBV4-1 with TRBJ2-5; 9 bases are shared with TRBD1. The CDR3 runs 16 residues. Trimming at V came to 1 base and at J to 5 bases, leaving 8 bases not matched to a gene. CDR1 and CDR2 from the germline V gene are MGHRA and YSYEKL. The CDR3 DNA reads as TGCGCCAGCAGCCAAGGTACAGGGGGCGCGGTGGAGACCCAGTACTTC. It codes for CASSQGTGGAVETQYF.

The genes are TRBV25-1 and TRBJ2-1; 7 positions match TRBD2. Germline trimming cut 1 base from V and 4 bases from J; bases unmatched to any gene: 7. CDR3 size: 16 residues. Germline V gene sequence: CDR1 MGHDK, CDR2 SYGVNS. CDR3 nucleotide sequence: TGTGCCAGCAGTGAATTCGGTCTAGCGGAATACAATGAGCAGTTCTTC. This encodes CASSEFGLAEYNEQFF.

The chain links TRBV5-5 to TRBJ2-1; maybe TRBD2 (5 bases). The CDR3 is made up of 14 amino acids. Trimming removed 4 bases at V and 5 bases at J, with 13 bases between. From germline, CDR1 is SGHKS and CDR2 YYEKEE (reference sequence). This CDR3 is CASSGWRADNEQFF. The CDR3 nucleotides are TGTGCCAGCAGCGGTTGGCGAGCGGACAATGAGCAGTTCTTC.

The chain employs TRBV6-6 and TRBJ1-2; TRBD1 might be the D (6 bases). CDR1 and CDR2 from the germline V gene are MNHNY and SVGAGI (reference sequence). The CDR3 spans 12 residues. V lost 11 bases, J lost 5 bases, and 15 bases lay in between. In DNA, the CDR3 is TGTGCCCCGGGAAGGGGGGAGTATGGCTACACCTTC. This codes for CAPGRGEYGYTF.

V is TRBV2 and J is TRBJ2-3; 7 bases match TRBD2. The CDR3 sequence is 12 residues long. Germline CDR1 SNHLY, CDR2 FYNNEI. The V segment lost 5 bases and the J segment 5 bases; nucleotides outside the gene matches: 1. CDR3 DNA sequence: TGTGCCAGCAGTCCGGGAGGAGATACGCAGTATTTT. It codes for CASSPGGDTQYF.

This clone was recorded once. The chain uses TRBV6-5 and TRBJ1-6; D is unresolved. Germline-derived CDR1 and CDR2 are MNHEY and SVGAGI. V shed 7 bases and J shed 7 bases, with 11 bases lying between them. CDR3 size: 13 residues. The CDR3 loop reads CASNPAENSPLHF. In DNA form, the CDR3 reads TGTGCCAGCAATCCAGCGGAAAATTCACCCCTCCACTTT.

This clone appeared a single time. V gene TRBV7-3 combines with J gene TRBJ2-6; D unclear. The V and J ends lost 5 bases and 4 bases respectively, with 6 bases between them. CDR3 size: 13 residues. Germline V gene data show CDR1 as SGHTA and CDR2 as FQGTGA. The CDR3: CASSGQGANVLTF. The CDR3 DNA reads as TGTGCCAGCAGCGGGCAGGGGGCCAACGTCCTGACTTTC.

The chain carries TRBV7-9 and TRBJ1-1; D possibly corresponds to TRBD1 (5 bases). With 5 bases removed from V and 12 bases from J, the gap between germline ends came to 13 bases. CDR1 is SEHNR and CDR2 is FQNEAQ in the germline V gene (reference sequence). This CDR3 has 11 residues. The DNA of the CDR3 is TGTGCCAGCAGCGCGGGACTATTGTCTTTCTTT. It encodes CASSAGLLSFF.

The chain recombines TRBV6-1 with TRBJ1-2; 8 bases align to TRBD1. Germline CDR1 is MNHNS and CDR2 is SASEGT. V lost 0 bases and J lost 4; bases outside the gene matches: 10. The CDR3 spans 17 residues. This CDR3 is CASSEASRQGAIYGYTF. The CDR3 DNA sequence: TGTGCCAGCAGTGAAGCGTCGAGGCAGGGGGCGATCTATGGCTACACCTTC.

CDR3 region: CASSQDPAPGNTIYF. The DNA for the CDR3 is TGCGCCAGCAGCCAAGACCCGGCTCCCGGAAACACCATATATTTT. V and J are TRBV4-1 and TRBJ1-3, with D uncertain. The CDR3 consists of 15 residues. Germline V gene sequence: CDR1 MGHRA, CDR2 YSYEKL. Trimming left V 0 bases short and J 4 bases short, with 10 bases between.

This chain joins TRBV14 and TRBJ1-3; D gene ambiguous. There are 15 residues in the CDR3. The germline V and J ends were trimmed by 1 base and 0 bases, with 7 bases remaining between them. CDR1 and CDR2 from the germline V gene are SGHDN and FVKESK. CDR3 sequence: CASSQVRTSGNTIYF. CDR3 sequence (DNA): TGTGCCAGCAGCCAAGTCAGGACCTCTGGAAACACCATATATTTT.

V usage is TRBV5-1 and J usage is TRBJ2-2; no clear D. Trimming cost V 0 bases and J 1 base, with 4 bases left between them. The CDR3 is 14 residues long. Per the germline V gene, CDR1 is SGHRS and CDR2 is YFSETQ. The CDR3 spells CASSLAGNTGELFF. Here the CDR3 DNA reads TGCGCCAGCAGCTTGGCAGGGAACACCGGGGAGCTGTTTTTT.

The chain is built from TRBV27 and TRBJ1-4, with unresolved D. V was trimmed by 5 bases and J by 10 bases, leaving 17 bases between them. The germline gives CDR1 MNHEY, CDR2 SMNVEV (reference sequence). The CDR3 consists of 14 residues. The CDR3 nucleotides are TGTGCCAGCAGTACCCCGCCCGGGTTCGGAAAACTGTTTTTT. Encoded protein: CASSTPPGFGKLFF.

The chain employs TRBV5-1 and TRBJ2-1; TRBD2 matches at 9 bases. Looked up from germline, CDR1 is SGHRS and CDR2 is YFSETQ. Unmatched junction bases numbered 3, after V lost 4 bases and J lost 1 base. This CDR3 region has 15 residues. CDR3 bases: TGCGCCAGCAGCGCAACTAGCGGGTCCTACAATGAGCAGTTCTTC. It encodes CASSATSGSYNEQFF.

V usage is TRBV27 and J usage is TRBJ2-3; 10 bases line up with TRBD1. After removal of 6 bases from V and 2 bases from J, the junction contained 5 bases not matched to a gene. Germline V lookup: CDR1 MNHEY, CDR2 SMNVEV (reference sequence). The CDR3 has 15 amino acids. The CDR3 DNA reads TGTGCCAGCAGGTACCGACAGGGGGCCACAGATACGCAGTATTTT. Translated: CASRYRQGATDTQYF.

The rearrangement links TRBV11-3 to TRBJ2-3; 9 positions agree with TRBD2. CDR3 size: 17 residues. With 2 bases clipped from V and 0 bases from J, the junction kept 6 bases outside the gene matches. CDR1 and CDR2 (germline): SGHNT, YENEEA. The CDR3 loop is CASSLNEREVSTDTQYF. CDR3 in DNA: TGTGCCAGCAGCTTAAATGAGCGGGAGGTCAGCACAGATACGCAGTATTTT.

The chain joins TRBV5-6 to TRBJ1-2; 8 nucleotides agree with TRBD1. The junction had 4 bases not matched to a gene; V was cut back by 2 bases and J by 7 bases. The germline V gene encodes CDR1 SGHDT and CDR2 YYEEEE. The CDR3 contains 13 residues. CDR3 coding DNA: TGTGCCAGCAGCTTCAGGGGGCTTGCTGGCTACACCTTC. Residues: CASSFRGLAGYTF. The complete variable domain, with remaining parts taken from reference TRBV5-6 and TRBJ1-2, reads DAGVTQSPTHLIKTRGQQVTLRCSPKSGHDTVSWYQQALGQGPQFIFQYYEEEERQRGNFPDRFSGHQFPNYSSELNVNALLLGDSALYLCASSFRGLAGYTFGSGTRLTVV.

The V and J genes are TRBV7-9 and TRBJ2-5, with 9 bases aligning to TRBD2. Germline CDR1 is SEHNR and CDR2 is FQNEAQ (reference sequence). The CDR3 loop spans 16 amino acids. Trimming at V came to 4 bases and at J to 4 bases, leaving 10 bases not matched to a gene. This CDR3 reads CASSSSSGLARETQYF. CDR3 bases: TGTGCCAGCAGCTCGTCTAGCGGACTAGCGAGAGAGACCCAGTACTTC.

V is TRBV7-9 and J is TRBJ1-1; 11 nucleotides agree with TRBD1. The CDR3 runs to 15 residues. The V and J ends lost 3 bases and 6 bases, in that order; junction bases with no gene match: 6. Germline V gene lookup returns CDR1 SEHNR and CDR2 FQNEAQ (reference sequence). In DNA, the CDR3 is TGTGCCAGCAGCTTGGGGACAGGGGGAATTTCTGAAGCTTTCTTT. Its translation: CASSLGTGGISEAFF.

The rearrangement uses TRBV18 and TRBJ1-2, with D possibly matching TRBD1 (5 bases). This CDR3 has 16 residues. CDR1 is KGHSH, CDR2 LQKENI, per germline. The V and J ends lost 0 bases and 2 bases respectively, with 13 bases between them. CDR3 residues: CASSPPSLRTNYGYTF. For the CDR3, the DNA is TGTGCCAGCTCACCACCGAGTCTTAGGACAAACTATGGCTACACCTTC.

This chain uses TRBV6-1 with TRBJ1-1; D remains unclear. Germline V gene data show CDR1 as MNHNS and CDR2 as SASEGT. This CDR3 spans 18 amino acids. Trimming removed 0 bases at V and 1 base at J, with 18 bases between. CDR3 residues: CASSEASGYSIWNTEAFF. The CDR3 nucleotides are TGTGCCAGCAGTGAAGCTTCGGGCTATTCCATCTGGAACACTGAAGCTTTCTTT.